The 9 T cell receptor beta chains below come from one sample, sequenced in a study of OX40 agonist ivuxolimab in advanced cancers. Sequenced by immunoSEQ multiplex PCR; TCRdb stores in-frame clones only, minus some. The sample lists under 45,000 clones, 74% occurring once. Source: CD4+ or CD8+ T cells sorted from blood, taken in a trial of the OX40 agonist ivuxolimab. These receptors all stem from an adult with an advanced solid tumor such as melanoma, head and neck, liver or kidney cancer.

The chain has TRBV5-1 and TRBJ1-1; weak D call: TRBD1 (5 bases). The CDR3 is made up of 13 amino acids. The germline V gene encodes CDR1 SGHRS and CDR2 YFSETQ. V lost 2 bases, J lost 5 bases, and 10 bases lay in between. CDR3 bases: TGCGCCAGCAGCTTCACGGGGGGTACTGAAGCTTTCTTT. Protein sequence: CASSFTGGTEAFF.

V usage is TRBV23-1 and J usage is TRBJ1-5; tentative D call: TRBD1 (6 bases). TRBV23-1 is an open reading frame, and its role is uncertain. CDR3 length: 19 residues. V was clipped by 0 bases and J by 4 bases, with 22 bases between them. In DNA, the CDR3 is TGCGCCAGCAGTCAATCGCCTCACAGGGCGAGTTGGAGAAATCAGCCCCAGCATTTT. It is translated as CASSQSPHRASWRNQPQHF.

This clone was observed a handful of times. This chain uses TRBV6-5 with TRBJ2-3; 7 positions agree with TRBD1. Germline V gene lookup returns CDR1 MNHEY and CDR2 SVGAGI. The CDR3 covers 12 residues. V was pared by 11 bases and J by 4 bases, with 6 bases of the junction left unmatched. The CDR3 bases are TGTGCCGCTCGACAGGGCGCAGATACGCAGTATTTT. This translates into CAARQGADTQYF.

The V call is TRBV28, the J call TRBJ1-5; no clear D gene. The CDR3 is 16 amino acids. Germline V gene data show CDR1 as MDHEN and CDR2 as SYDVKM. Trimming removed 6 bases at V and 6 bases at J, with 21 bases between. This CDR3 is CASRKAGALGGQPQHF. In DNA, the CDR3 is TGTGCCAGCAGAAAGGCAGGAGCCTTGGGTGGTCAGCCCCAGCATTTT. The full variable domain, completed using reference TRBV28 and TRBJ1-5, is DVKVTQSSRYLVKRTGEKVFLECVQDMDHENMFWYRQDPGLGLRLIYFSYDVKMKEKGDIPEGYSVSREKKERFSLILESASTNQTSMYLCASRKAGALGGQPQHFGDGTRLSIL.

The chain is built from TRBV30 and TRBJ1-1; D not certain. The CDR3 is 12 residues long. Looked up from germline, CDR1 is GTSNPN and CDR2 is SVGIG (reference sequence). V was pared by 5 bases and J by 11 bases, with 18 bases between. The CDR3 bases are TGTGCCTGGGAGGAAGCAGTCACTGGTGCTTTCTTT. Translated: CAWEEAVTGAFF.

This clone was observed a handful of times. The gene calls are TRBV15 and TRBJ1-2; the D gene is possibly TRBD1 (5 bases). Germline V CDR1 and CDR2: LNHNV, YYDKDF (reference sequence). This CDR3 comprises 15 residues. V gave up 1 base and J gave up 6 bases, with 15 bases separating them. CDR3 protein: CATSRVIGDVDGYTF. The CDR3 DNA reads as TGTGCCACCAGCAGAGTAATAGGGGACGTCGATGGCTACACCTTC.

This clone was recorded once. The rearrangement joins TRBV27 to TRBJ2-7, with 8 bases identical to TRBD2. This CDR3 comprises 14 residues. V shed 3 bases, J shed 2 bases, and the junction held 3 bases outside the gene matches. Germline CDR1 is MNHEY and CDR2 is SMNVEV (reference sequence). The CDR3 nucleotides are TGTGCCAGCAGTTTTAACGGGGGGGCCTACGAGCAGTACTTC. This translates into CASSFNGGAYEQYF.

The chain's CDR3 is CASSYDGSGNTIYF. The DNA for the CDR3 is TGCGCCAGCAGCTATGACGGCTCTGGAAACACCATATATTTT. This rearrangement joins TRBV5-1 to TRBJ1-3; no reliable D call. There are 14 residues in the CDR3. V was shortened by 3 bases and J by 0 bases, with 7 bases between the two germline ends. CDR1 and CDR2 (germline): SGHRS, YFSETQ.

This sequence joins TRBV5-1 and TRBJ1-2, with D possibly TRBD1 on 6 matching bases. The germline gives CDR1 SGHRS, CDR2 YFSETQ. V lost 4 bases, J lost 4 bases, and 20 bases lay in between. This CDR3 spans 16 amino acids. The CDR3 protein is CASSLGTRDAGYGYTF. The CDR3 DNA reads TGCGCCAGCAGCCTCGGGACACGGGATGCCGGCTATGGCTACACCTTC.